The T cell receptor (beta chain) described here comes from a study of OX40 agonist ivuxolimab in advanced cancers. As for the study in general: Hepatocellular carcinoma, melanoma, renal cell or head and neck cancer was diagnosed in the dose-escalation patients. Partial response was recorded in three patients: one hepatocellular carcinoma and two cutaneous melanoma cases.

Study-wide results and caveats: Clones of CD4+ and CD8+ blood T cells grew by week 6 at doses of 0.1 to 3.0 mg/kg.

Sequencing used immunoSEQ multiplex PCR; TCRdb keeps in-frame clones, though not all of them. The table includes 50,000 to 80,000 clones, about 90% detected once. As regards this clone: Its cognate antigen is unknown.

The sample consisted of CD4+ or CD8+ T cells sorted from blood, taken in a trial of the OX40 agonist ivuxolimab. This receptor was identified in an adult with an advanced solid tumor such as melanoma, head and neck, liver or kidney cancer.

CDR3 nucleotides: TGTGCCAGCAGCCAAGCCGTGGGAGGGGGATCCTATGGCTACACCTTC. It encodes CASSQAVGGGSYGYTF. V usage is TRBV14 and J usage is TRBJ1-2, with D maybe TRBD1 (6 bases). This CDR3 comprises 16 residues. Germline V gene sequence: CDR1 SGHDN, CDR2 FVKESK. Trimming shortened V by 1 base and J by 4 bases, and 16 bases separated the two germline ends. Looking up the rest from reference TRBV14 and TRBJ1-2 gives the full variable domain: EAGVTQFPSHSVIEKGQTVTLRCDPISGHDNLYWYRRVMGKEIKFLLHFVKESKQDESGMPNNRFLAERTGGTYSTLKVQPAELEDSGVYFCASSQAVGGGSYGYTFGSGTRLTVV.